Below, one T cell receptor beta chain is given with its context. Its antigen target is currently unknown. Per-base quality was not reported, and no clone a single base away is much larger than it. These data are taken from a study of vaccination effects on CD4 cells after COVID-19 (dated by TCRdb to between 2021 and 2023). At the level of the whole study: Each participant got two doses of an mRNA SARS-CoV-2 vaccine, either BNT162b2 or mRNA-1273. SARS-CoV-2 spike-specific CD4+ TCR repertoires from before and after mRNA vaccination were compared in COVID-19 convalescent patients and in infection-naive vaccine recipients. A total of approximately 9 COVID-19 convalescent patients and several SARS-CoV-2-naive healthy vaccine recipients were included in the full study. The Oncomine TCR Beta short-read assay on an Illumina iSeq 100 was used to sequence cultures from other donors in the study. General findings and caveats noted by the study authors: Only a small number of convalescent patients were included, and no early post-infection timepoints were available, which limited the study. Among healthy vaccine recipients, nearly all vaccine-induced clones were SARS-CoV-2 mono-reactive, and only 1 of 255 was cross-reactive with common cold coronaviruses. Clones induced by infection and clones induced by vaccination both contracted markedly at late timepoints after vaccination, which fits with T cell responses waning over time.

To identify antigen-specific CD4+ T cell clonotypes by their expansion, the ViraFEST assay first stimulated PBMC with viral peptide pools and then applied TCR sequencing. After around ten days of culture, CD4+ T cells were isolated with the EasySep CD4+ T cell isolation kit. Healthy vaccine recipients had no prior SARS-CoV-2 infection, confirmed by negative nucleocapsid antibodies before and after vaccination. Each well held two million PBMC cultured in IMDM containing roughly 5% human AB serum, about 10 IU/ml IL-2 and gentamicin, along with about 10 ug/ml peptides. On days 3 and 7, half of the culture medium was replaced with fresh IL-2-containing medium. Unless otherwise noted, each peptide stimulation condition was cultured in triplicate wells. Using Ficoll-Paque Plus gradient centrifugation, PBMC were separated from whole blood and then either used fresh or cryopreserved at -140C. The overlapping peptide pools covered the spike proteins of SARS-CoV-2 as well as those of the common cold coronaviruses HCoV-NL63, HCoV-OC43 and HCoV-229E. Genomic DNA was extracted from cultured CD4+ T cells with the QIAamp micro DNA kit.

Clipping removes 5 bases from V and 7 bases from J, with 7 as the unmatched junction base count. CDR1 SGHRS and CDR2 YFSETQ were looked up in the germline V gene. The CDR3 goes from the cysteine to the phenylalanine over 14 residues. Kept here is only the CDR3 DNA, which spans 42 bases and is read in frame from base 1. Preparation of the library involved the immunoSEQ multiplex PCR assay. DNA from the cultured and isolated CD4+ T cells underwent TCR beta CDR3 sequencing. In the paper's pipeline: The analysis removed non-productive TCR sequences, trimmed reads to the CDR3 region, and retained only CDR3s that were 7 or more amino acids long. The MANAFEST web app was used to identify antigen-specific clonotypes by comparing expansion in peptide wells with expansion in reference cultures. To count as positive, a clone had to show expansion at FDR<0.05 compared with the reference and with all other wells, an odds ratio above 5, and a frequency above 0.1% in two replicate wells. Clonotypes significantly expanded in SARS-CoV-2 spike wells and in at least one common cold coronavirus spike condition were defined as cross-reactive. Levenshtein distance calculated with the stringdist R package was used to assess CDR3 similarity, and unrooted trees were constructed with ape in R 3.6.1. In its TCRdb copy, this immuneACCESS table keeps in-frame sequences only and misses some clones. Where compared with another copy, unresolved V genes explain less than half of these, and the others have no known cause. The V and J calls and clone size were taken over from that table, and D and trimming were inferred from the DNA. Here the sample has under 80,000 clones; about 70% occur a single time. The leading ten clones occupy about 1.7% of the sample.

The rearranged chain carries TRBV5-1 and TRBJ2-4; 9 of the junction bases match TRBD1. This specimen consisted of CD4+ T cells from PBMCs cultured with HCoV-229E spike peptides, obtained before COVID-19 vaccination. This specimen's cell subset or site label, per the study, means: HCoV-229E spike overlapping peptide pool stimulation. The clonotype comes from a human donor who received a COVID-19 vaccine. CDR3 sequence: CASSPGTGFNIQYF. The bases are TGCGCCAGCAGTCCCGGGACAGGGTTCAACATTCAGTACTTC.